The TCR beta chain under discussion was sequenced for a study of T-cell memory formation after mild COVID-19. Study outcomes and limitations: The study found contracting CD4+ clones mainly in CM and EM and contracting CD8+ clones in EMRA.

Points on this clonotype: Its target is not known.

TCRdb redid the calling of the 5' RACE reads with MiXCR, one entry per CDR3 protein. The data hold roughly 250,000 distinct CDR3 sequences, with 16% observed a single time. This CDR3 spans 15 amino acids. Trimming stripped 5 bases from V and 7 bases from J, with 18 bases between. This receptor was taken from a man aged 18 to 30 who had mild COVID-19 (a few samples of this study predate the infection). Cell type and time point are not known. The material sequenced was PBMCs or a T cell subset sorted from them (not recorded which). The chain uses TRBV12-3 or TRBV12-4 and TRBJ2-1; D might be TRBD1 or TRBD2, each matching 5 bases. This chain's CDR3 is CASSPLGRESNEQFF. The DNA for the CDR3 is TGTGCCAGCAGTCCTCTGGGCAGGGAGAGTAATGAGCAGTTCTTC.